This T cell receptor (beta chain) was documented in a study of T cell responses to AZD1222 COVID-19 vaccine. Measured with immunoSEQ multiplex PCR; TCRdb has only the in-frame clones, and not every one. The table includes over 150,000 clones, roughly 92% detected once. CDR3 length: 15 amino acids. Trimming stripped 0 bases from V and 1 base from J, with 9 bases between. The germline V gene has CDR1 SGHTA and CDR2 FQGNSA. The receptor was isolated from an adult who received the AZD1222 COVID-19 vaccine. The V call is TRBV7-2, the J call TRBJ2-5; D ambiguous. This specimen was peripheral blood, taken 28 days after the second AZD1222 dose. This CDR3 reads CASSLAGLPQETQYF. The CDR3 bases are TGTGCCAGCAGCTTAGCCGGGCTACCCCAAGAGACCCAGTACTTC.